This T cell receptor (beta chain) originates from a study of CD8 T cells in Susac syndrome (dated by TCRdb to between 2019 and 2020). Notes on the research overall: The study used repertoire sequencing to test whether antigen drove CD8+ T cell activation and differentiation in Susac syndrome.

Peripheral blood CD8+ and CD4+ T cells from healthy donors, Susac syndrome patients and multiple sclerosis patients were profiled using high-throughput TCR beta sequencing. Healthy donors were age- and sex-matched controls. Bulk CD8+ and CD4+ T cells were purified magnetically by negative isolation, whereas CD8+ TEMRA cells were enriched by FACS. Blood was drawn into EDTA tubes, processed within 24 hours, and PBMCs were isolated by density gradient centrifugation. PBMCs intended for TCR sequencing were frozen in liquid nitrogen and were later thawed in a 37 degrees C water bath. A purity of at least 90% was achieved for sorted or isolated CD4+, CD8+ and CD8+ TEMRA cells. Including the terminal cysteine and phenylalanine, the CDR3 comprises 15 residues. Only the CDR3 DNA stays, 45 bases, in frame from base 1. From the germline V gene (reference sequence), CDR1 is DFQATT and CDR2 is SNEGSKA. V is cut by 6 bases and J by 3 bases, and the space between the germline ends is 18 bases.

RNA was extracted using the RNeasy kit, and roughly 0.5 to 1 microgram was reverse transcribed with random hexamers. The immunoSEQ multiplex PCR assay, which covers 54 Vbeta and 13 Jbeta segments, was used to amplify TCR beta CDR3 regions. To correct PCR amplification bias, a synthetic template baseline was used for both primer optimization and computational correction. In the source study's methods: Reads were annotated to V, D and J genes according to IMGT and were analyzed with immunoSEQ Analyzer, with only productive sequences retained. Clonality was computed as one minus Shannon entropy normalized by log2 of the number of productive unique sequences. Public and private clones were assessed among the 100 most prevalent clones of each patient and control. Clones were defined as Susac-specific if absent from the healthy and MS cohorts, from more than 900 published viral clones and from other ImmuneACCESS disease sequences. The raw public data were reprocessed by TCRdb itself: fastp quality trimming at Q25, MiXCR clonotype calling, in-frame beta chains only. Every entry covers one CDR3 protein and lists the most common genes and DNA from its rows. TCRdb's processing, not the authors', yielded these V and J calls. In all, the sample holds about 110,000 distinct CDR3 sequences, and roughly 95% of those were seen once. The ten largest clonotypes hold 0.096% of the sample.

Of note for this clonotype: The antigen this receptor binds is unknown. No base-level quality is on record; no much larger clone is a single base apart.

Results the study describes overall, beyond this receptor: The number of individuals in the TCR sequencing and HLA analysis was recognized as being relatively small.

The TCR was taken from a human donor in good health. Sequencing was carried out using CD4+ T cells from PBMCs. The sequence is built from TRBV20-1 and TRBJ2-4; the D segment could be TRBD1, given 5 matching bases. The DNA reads TGCAGTGCCCCCGAACCAGGGTTGGACAAAAACATTCAGTACTTC. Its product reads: CSAPEPGLDKNIQYF.